One and the same sample provided the 17 T cell receptor beta chains below, sequenced in a study of T cell clonality in common variable immunodeficiency. Study conclusions and caveats: Fewer deletions and N-nucleotide insertions were reportedly seen in common variable immunodeficiency TCR beta sequences.

Their recognized antigens are unknown. This table comes from immunoSEQ multiplex PCR, and its TCRdb copy is limited to in-frame clones, with some not included. Singletons are absent from the sample, which has roughly 34,000 clones. The sequencing input was peripheral blood mononuclear cells. Receptor source: a human donor with common variable immunodeficiency.

About this clone itself: The read terminates 3 residues ahead of where the CDR3 ends, so the germline J gene completes it. The chain couples TRBV30 to TRBJ1-1; TRBD1 aligns across 7 bases. The CDR3 runs 16 residues. V lost 1 base to trimming and J lost 1 base; unmatched junction nucleotides: 9. Germline assignment: CDR1 GTSNPN and CDR2 SVGIG (reference sequence). CDR3 residues: CAWSAHTNRGNTEAFF. CDR3 bases read: TGTGCCTGGAGTGCCCATACCAACAGGGGGAACACTGAA.

This clone occurred a few times. The read ends 3 residues early relative to the CDR3; the germline J gene fills the gap. This sequence joins TRBV19 and TRBJ1-5; D may be TRBD1 (5 bases). Looked up from germline, CDR1 is LNHDA and CDR2 is SQIVND (reference sequence). Trimming took 9 bases from V and 3 from J, leaving 18 bases between them. The CDR3 runs to 15 residues. The CDR3 spells CASAGGWDNNQPQHF. The part of the CDR3 DNA that was read is TGTGCCAGCGCCGGGGGGTGGGATAACAATCAGCCC.

At least ten counts were recorded for this clone. Read data end 3 residues before the CDR3 end; the end is taken from the germline J gene. The genes are TRBV10-1 and TRBJ2-7; perhaps TRBD2 as D (5 bases). Germline V CDR1 and CDR2: WNHNN, SYGVQD (reference sequence). V lost 6 bases to trimming and J lost 1 base, with 10 bases between them. This CDR3 comprises 13 residues. The CDR3 loop reads CASRAGSSYEQYF. Incomplete CDR3 DNA: TGCGCCAGCAGGGCGGGTAGTTCCTACGAG.

This clone was seen more than once but under ten times. The read ends 3 residues early relative to the CDR3; the germline J gene fills the gap. The chain employs TRBV7-2 and TRBJ2-1; 8 bases are a match to TRBD2. CDR3 length equals 12 residues. V trimming: 5 bases; J trimming: 9 bases; junction bases outside the gene matches: 3. Germline-derived CDR1 and CDR2 are SGHTA and FQGNSA. Incomplete CDR3 DNA: TGTGCCAGCAGCCGTAGCGGGATTGAG. Translation: CASSRSGIE. The complete CDR3 protein is CASSRSGIEQFF.

This clone was counted only a few times. The missing CDR3 end, 3 residues past where the read stops, is filled in from the germline J gene. The chain carries TRBV20-1 and TRBJ2-1, with TRBD2 matching 10 bases. CDR3 size: 15 residues. V was pared by 5 bases and J by 4 bases, with 8 bases of the junction left unmatched. In germline, CDR1 is DFQATT, CDR2 SNEGSKA (reference sequence). The CDR3 loop is CSAPQGLAPYNEQFF. The sequenced CDR3 bases are TGCAGTGCTCCCCAGGGACTAGCGCCTTACAATGAG.

About this clone itself: Read sequence stops 3 residues before the CDR3 end, and the germline J gene provides the missing end. The chain employs TRBV7-2 and TRBJ2-7; 8 bases are a match to TRBD1. The CDR3 contains 12 residues. V trimming: 4 bases; J trimming: 6 bases; junction bases outside the gene matches: 2. Germline assignment: CDR1 SGHTA and CDR2 FQGNSA. The sequenced CDR3 bases are TGTGCCAGCAGCTGGACAGGGTCCGAG. Protein sequence: CASSWTGSE. In full, the CDR3 reads CASSWTGSEQYF.

A remark on this clone: The read finishes 3 residues shy of the CDR3 end, and the germline J gene is used to complete it. V and J are TRBV7-9 and TRBJ2-5; the D gene is possibly TRBD1 (5 bases). Germline values: CDR1 SEHNR, CDR2 FQNEAQ (reference sequence). This CDR3 comprises 15 residues. V dropped 1 base and J dropped 1 base, with 10 bases sitting between them. The CDR3: CASSLDGRVQETQYF. The DNA read from the CDR3 is TGTGCCAGCAGCTTAGATGGCAGGGTCCAAGAGACC.

This clone was counted ten times or more. The CDR3 end is not reached by the read, which stops 3 residues before it; the germline J gene fills it in. J is TRBJ2-1 and V is TRBV20-1; the match to TRBD1 covers 9 bases. J gave up 7 bases and V 6 bases, and 4 bases lay outside the gene matches. The germline V gene encodes CDR1 DFQATT and CDR2 SNEGSKA (reference sequence). The CDR3 is made up of 12 amino acids. The CDR3 sequence is CSARDRENEQFF. Partial CDR3 DNA: TGCAGTGCAAGGGACAGGGAAAATGAG.

A remark on this clone: The CDR3 end lies 3 residues beyond the end of the read and is filled in from the germline J gene. The chain couples TRBV7-9 to TRBJ2-5, with D maybe TRBD2 (5 bases). From germline, CDR1 is SEHNR and CDR2 FQNEAQ (reference sequence). The CDR3 contains 14 residues. Trimming left V 5 bases short and J 1 base short, with 11 bases between. CDR3 sequence reads: CASSRGPPQETQYF. The CDR3 bases that were read are TGTGCCAGCAGCCGAGGGCCCCCCCAAGAGACC.

This clone is classed as medium-sized. Sequencing ends 3 residues short of the CDR3 end; the germline J gene provides the rest. This chain uses TRBV20-1 with TRBJ2-7; D remains unclear. This CDR3 has 13 residues. Germline CDR1 and CDR2: DFQATT and SNEGSKA (reference sequence). Between the trimmed V and J ends, which lost 3 bases and 3 bases, there was a span of 12 bases. The CDR3 DNA, read in part, is TGCAGTGCTAGTACAGTGAACCTCTACGAG. Protein: CSASTVNLYE. In full, the CDR3 is CSASTVNLYEQYF.

This clone was seen ten or more times. With the read ending 3 residues before the CDR3 end, the germline J gene is used to fill in that end. The genes are TRBV11-2 and TRBJ1-1; D is possibly TRBD1 (6 bases). Germline CDR1 is SGHAT and CDR2 is FQNNGV. The CDR3 is 12 residues long. CDR3 DNA, as far as it was read: TGTGCCAGCAGCTTAGGCGGACAGAAA. Protein product: CASSLGGQK. The whole CDR3 region reads CASSLGGQKAFF.

This clone was seen at least ten times. The CDR3 end falls 3 residues outside the read, so it is completed with the germline J gene. J is TRBJ2-7 and V is TRBV6-4, with 7 bases identical to TRBD2. Germline CDR1 MRHNA, CDR2 SNTAGT. J lost 6 bases, V lost 4 bases, and 6 bases had no gene match. This CDR3 is 13 amino acids long. CDR3: CASSASGTTEQYF. The part of the CDR3 DNA that was read is TGTGCCAGCAGTGCCTCCGGGACTACCGAG.

The sample holds many counts of this clone. The read halts 3 residues ahead of the CDR3 end, with the missing end drawn from the germline J gene. V usage is TRBV11-2 and J usage is TRBJ1-1, with D possibly matching TRBD1 (5 bases). CDR1 is SGHAT, CDR2 FQNNGV, per germline. V shed 1 base and J shed 4 bases, with 13 bases lying between them. This CDR3 is built from 15 residues. The DNA read from the CDR3 is TGTGCCAGCAGCTTAGGGCAGGGATGGGGCACTGAA. This codes for CASSLGQGWGTE. In full, the CDR3 reads CASSLGQGWGTEAFF.

This clone is medium-sized (0.01 to 0.1%). Coverage ceases 3 residues before the CDR3 finishes, and the germline J gene fills in the end. The rearrangement uses TRBV20-1 and TRBJ2-3, with D hard to call. Trimming removed 0 bases from V and 0 bases from J, with 10 bases in between. CDR1 is DFQATT and CDR2 is SNEGSKA in the germline V gene (reference sequence). The CDR3 consists of 15 residues. The CDR3 sequence: CSARDFLRSTDTQYF. The DNA read from the CDR3 is TGCAGTGCTAGAGATTTCTTGCGGAGCACAGATACG.

This clone appeared a few times. The CDR3 end falls 3 residues outside the read, so it is completed with the germline J gene. The chain couples TRBV5-4 to TRBJ2-7, with 8 bases aligning to TRBD1. CDR1 is SGHNT and CDR2 is YYREEE in the germline V gene (reference sequence). This CDR3 is built from 15 residues. Trimming cost V 2 bases and J 6 bases; bases outside gene matches: 10. The DNA read from the CDR3 is TGTGCCAGCAGCTTAGGTAGGCAGGGGGCGTCCGAG. Its translation is CASSLGRQGASE. The entire CDR3 protein reads CASSLGRQGASEQYF.

In regard to this clone: The read terminates 3 residues ahead of where the CDR3 ends, so the germline J gene completes it. V gene TRBV30 combines with J gene TRBJ2-7; TRBD1 matches 10 bases. The CDR3 length is 16 residues. Germline V lookup: CDR1 GTSNPN, CDR2 SVGIG (reference sequence). The V segment lost 1 base and the J segment 5 bases; nucleotides outside the gene matches: 11. The CDR3 loop is CAWSGLPGQGSHEQYF. The sequenced CDR3 bases are TGTGCCTGGAGTGGCCTCCCGGGACAGGGGTCCCACGAG. The full variable domain, in which reference TRBV30 and TRBJ2-7 provide the parts outside the CDR3, is SQTIHQWPATLVQPVGSPLSLECTVEGTSNPNLYWYRQAAGRGLQLLFYSVGIGQISSEVPQNLSASRPQDRQFILSSKKLLLSDSGFYLCAWSGLPGQGSHEQYFGPGTRLTVT.

This clone has at least ten counts. The CDR3 goes on 3 residues after the read ends, and that part is filled in from the germline J gene. The chain has TRBV2 and TRBJ2-2; 11 bases match TRBD2. V lost 6 bases, J lost 3 bases, and 3 bases stayed unmatched. The CDR3 sequence is 15 residues long. The germline CDR1 and CDR2 sequences are SNHLY and FYNNEI. The CDR3 region is CASSSSGRYTGELFF. The part of the CDR3 DNA that was read is TGTGCCAGCAGCTCTAGCGGGAGGTACACCGGGGAG.